This T cell receptor (beta chain) is drawn from a study of shared clonotypes between healthy human individuals. Overall study results and limits: Estimated richness was generally greater in naive than memory subsets.

Profiling relied on immunoSEQ multiplex PCR, and the TCRdb table lists in-frame clones only, not all of them. The sample lists about 580,000 clones, roughly 98% seen once, with 0.25% to 0.35% in the top ten. The naive CD8 subset, CD45RO-negative cells positively selected for CCR7, excluded terminally differentiated effector memory CD45RA+ cells. The CDR3 contains 16 residues. V gave up 6 bases and J gave up 4 bases, with 22 bases separating them. Germline CDR1 is MNHEY and CDR2 is SMNVEV (reference sequence). To note about this clone: Its antigen is unidentified.

Input material: naive CD8+ T cells sorted from blood. J is TRBJ2-7 and V is TRBV27; tentatively, D is TRBD1 (6 bases). The sequence came from a man between 25 and 39 years old in good health. CDR3 in amino acids: CASSASGQPGQYEQYF. CDR3 DNA: TGTGCCAGCAGCGCGAGCGGACAGCCGGGCCAATACGAGCAGTACTTC.